The rows below give T cell receptor beta chains drawn from one sample of a study of control samples from healthy donors and cancer patients. Libraries were prepared by immunoSEQ multiplex PCR; TCRdb keeps only in-frame clonotypes and omits some of them. There are about 54,000 clones in the sample; nearly 96% occur only once, and 1.5% to 2% lies in the top ten. Sequencing was performed on blood. These receptors all come from a woman aged 25-40 years in good health. The CDR3 runs from the conserved cysteine through the conserved F or W. D genes are given only for firm matches. A clone size is listed for some rows: how often the clone was seen (once, few, many), or a class if it is expanded.

j_call clone_size d_call v_call cdr3_nt cdr3_aa
TRBJ2-1 - TRBD1 TRBV27 TGTGCCAGCGCCGACAGGGGCGGAAACAATGAGCAGTTCTTC CASADRGGNNEQFF
TRBJ2-1 - - TRBV15 TGTGCCACCAGCAGGGAGGGGACCGAGCAGTTCTTC CATSREGTEQFF
TRBJ1-3 once - TRBV28 TGTGCCAGCTGCCCCCTCCTGGGAAACACCATATATTTT CASCPLLGNTIYF
TRBJ2-7 - - TRBV21-1 TGTGCCAGGAGGACAGCGGTGGCCTACGAGCAGTACTTC CARRTAVAYEQYF
TRBJ2-2 - - TRBV7-7 TGTGCTAGCAGCGCCTTAGAGGACACCGGGGAGCTGTTTTTT CASSALEDTGELFF
TRBJ1-2 - - TRBV14 TGTGCCAGCAGCCAACAGGGACTCTATGGCTACACCTTC CASSQQGLYGYTF
TRBJ2-1 once TRBD1 TRBV11-3 TGTGCCAGCAGCCTCCGACAGGGGTTTCGAGAGCAGTTCTTC CASSLRQGFREQFF
TRBJ2-2 - - TRBV19 TGTGCCAGTAGTATGTGGGAGACAAACACCGGGGAGCTGTTTTTT CASSMWETNTGELFF
TRBJ1-1 - - TRBV7-2 TGTGCCAGCAGCTTAGTTGGGGGACCGAGGAACACTGAAGCTTTCTTT CASSLVGGPRNTEAFF
TRBJ2-1 - TRBD2 TRBV9 TGTGCCAGCAGGGGACTAGCGGAGTACAATGAGCAGTTCTTC CASRGLAEYNEQFF
TRBJ1-2 - TRBD1 TRBV19 TGTGCCAGTAGTACGGAGGGACAGGGGGCCTATGGCTACACCTTC CASSTEGQGAYGYTF
TRBJ1-6 - - TRBV7-9 TGTGCCAGCAGCCCAACACAGAATTCACCCCTCCACTTT CASSPTQNSPLHF
TRBJ2-7 - - TRBV19 TGTGCCAGTAGTATAGCAGCGAGCTACGAGCAGTACTTC CASSIAASYEQYF
TRBJ1-2 - - TRBV14 TGTGCCAGCAGCCAAGACCCGAGACAGGCCCAGCGCTATGGCTACACCTTC CASSQDPRQAQRYGYTF
TRBJ2-1 - TRBD2 TRBV29-1 TGCAGCGTGTATCCGCGGGAGGCCGGGAAATACAATGAGCAGTTCTTC CSVYPREAGKYNEQFF
TRBJ1-2 - - TRBV9 TGTGCCAGCAGCGGGGGGAGGAGCTATGGCTACACCTTC CASSGGRSYGYTF
TRBJ1-3 - - TRBV18 TGTGCCAGCTCACCACGAGGAGGGTTTGGAAACACCATATATTTT CASSPRGGFGNTIYF
TRBJ2-7 - - TRBV7-2 TGTGCCAGCAGCTTACTTGCGGGTCTCTCCTACGAGCAGTACTTC CASSLLAGLSYEQYF
TRBJ2-1 - TRBD1 TRBV20-1 TGCAGTGCTCACAGGGGTGAGCAGTTCTTC CSAHRGEQFF